This TCR beta chain was sequenced during a study of graft-versus-host responses after intestinal transplantation (dated by TCRdb to the early 2020s). Background for the entire study: The transplants that recipients got were multivisceral, liver-intestinal, or isolated intestinal. Every recipient was given anti-thymocyte globulin induction, then maintenance tacrolimus and steroids for 3 to 4 years. Donor T cell macrochimerism was defined as a peak of at least 4% donor T cells among recipient peripheral blood mononuclear cells. Rather than going through the commercial service, samples from a few later patients were sequenced in-house on an Illumina MiSeq and processed with MiXCR. After intestinal transplantation, graft-versus-host and host-versus-graft alloreactive T cell clones in the graft, circulation and bone marrow were tracked using bulk TCR-beta CDR3 sequencing. Alloreactive clones were identified by sequencing pre-transplant mixed lymphocyte reaction products and comparing them with unstimulated pre-transplant donor and recipient T cells. The cohort enrolled about two dozen intestinal transplant recipients, one of whom was a retransplant, and a few patients without pretransplant specimens were excluded. Summary of the overall study and its limitations: Early after transplant, declines in HvG clones were associated with peak levels of circulating GvH clones. The relatively low number and heterogeneity of intestinal transplant patients limited the conclusions. GvH clones were found in recipient bone marrow, and some of the GvH clones appeared earlier in ileal mucosa or blood, which is consistent with an intestinal mucosal origin. Patients with donor T cell macrochimerism had high GvH to HvG T cell clonal ratios in their allografts.

As for this clone: What antigen it recognizes has not been identified. No much larger clone exists at a distance of one base, and base qualities are not known.

The germline V gene specifies SGHVS as CDR1 and FNYEAQ as CDR2. V and J lose 1 base and 3 bases, and a span of 7 bases separates them. The CDR3 measures 13 amino acids from cysteine to phenylalanine. The sequence is cut down to CDR3 DNA, 39 bases in frame from base 1. Library creation used the immunoSEQ multiplex PCR assay. In most patients, genomic DNA was isolated using the Qiagen DNeasy Blood and Tissue Kit and sent frozen to Adaptive Biotechnologies for TCR sequencing. For most patients, genomic DNA was subjected to high-throughput TCR-beta CDR3 sequencing by Adaptive Biotechnologies. Processing in the source paper ran as follows. Adaptive's ImmunoSEQ software was the source of the TCR sequencing data for roughly 19 patients, while a few other patients were processed with MiXCR and VDJtools. To correct CD4 versus CD8 sorting errors, sequences present in both subsets at a frequency ratio below 5:1 were removed. CDR3 nucleotide sequences shared between donor and recipient were removed because their origin could not be assigned. At least 2-fold expansion over unstimulated cells and a minimum CFSE-low frequency of 0.002% (template counts) or 0.001% (read counts) were required for clones to be classified as alloreactive. Mappable clones were those detected in sequenced pre-transplant spleen, lymph node, or MLR CFSE-low populations of the donor or recipient. Cumulative frequency of alloreactive clones was calculated as a percentage of all sequences weighted by copy number. TCRdb carries this immuneACCESS record with in-frame sequences only. Its versions omit some clonotypes, under half of them owing to an unresolved V gene in the studies checked, with the rest unexplained. Clonal size and the V and J genes are those of that table, whereas D and trimming came from the DNA. A total of about 35,000 clones appear in this sample, 93% of them only once. The ten largest clones add up to about 20% of the sample.

This sample's time point label indicates: cells obtained before transplantation from donor or recipient. CD3+CD4+ and CD3+CD8+ populations were FACS-sorted from unstimulated pre-transplant donor and recipient cells taken from spleen or lymph nodes. The sample here was unstimulated CD8+ T cells sorted from spleen or lymph node cells, taken before transplant. The sequence is built from TRBV7-6 and TRBJ2-7; no D gene is confidently identified. This TCR was sampled from a human donor who was the organ donor for an intestinal transplant. The DNA reads as follows: TGTGCCAGCAGCTTAGGGACGGTCTACGAGCAGTACTTC. Its protein product is CASSLGTVYEQYF.